Included here is one T cell receptor (beta chain) sequence, with context. Which antigen it targets is not known. Per-nucleotide qualities are absent, and no much larger clonotype sits a single base away. This specimen belongs to a study of cytomegalovirus exposure and HLA in healthy donors listed by TCRdb under 2017. Looking at the study overall: An earlier analysis of several hundred of the donors reported about 280 Gb of sequence data and around 120 million unique TCR beta sequences obtained from approximately 180 million T cells. Five DR-DQ haplotypes were treated as single units for association and clustering because of strong linkage in the cohort. All discovery cohort repertoires had been generated on a single sequencing platform. Genome-wide SNP genotypes for about three fifths of the roughly 670 donors were used in a later genetic analysis, which treated that subset as a discovery cohort. Of the 350 to 450 genotyped donors, 81% fell in the genetic ancestry cluster associated with self-reported Caucasian donors. A later analysis re-analyzed previously published TCR beta repertoires from 650 to 800 donors and added high-resolution HLA genotyping to study TCR occurrence patterns. To predict cytomegalovirus infection status, the study combined high-throughput TCR immunosequencing, statistical association of individual TCRs with disease status, and machine learning. The study was designed to test whether signatures of past pathogen exposure could be identified by cataloging public T cell receptors. Along with the approximately 620-subject first cohort, a separate validation cohort of over a hundred different subjects was used. On average, 235,054 unique TCR beta nucleotide sequences were sequenced per donor among fewer than 500 genotyped donors of the cohort, with roughly a sixth of those sequences being non-productive. Roughly 300 gigabases of sequencing data and tens of millions of unique TCR sequences were included in an early release covering roughly 700 HLA-typed donors. The study used immunosequencing to profile the T cell repertoires of approximately 650 subjects and linked those repertoires to cytomegalovirus serostatus. Donor age, sex, ethnicity and CMV serostatus were collected together with the repertoire data. Rather than drawing on any new phenotypic data, the later analysis identified candidate immune exposures from TCR beta sequences and the way those sequences occurred across donors. HLA typing included class I and class II loci at four-digit resolution. Typing coverage varied by locus: roughly 620-630 donors for A, B, C, DRB1 and DQB1; more than 500 for DQA1; some 610 for DPA1; some 470 for DPB1. In an earlier analysis of 550 to 700 of the donors, high-throughput TCR beta sequencing was used to judge whether each TCR beta V gene segment behaved as functional or pseudogenic. The investigation overall reported the following: A group of highly shared sequence variants was considered likely to be a technical artifact of the sequencing pipeline. V-gene and J-gene trimming of TCR beta chains was associated with a missense DCLRE1C variant in a later genetic analysis, and the association was replicated in an independent cohort. According to a later analysis, parvovirus B19, influenza, CMV and Epstein-Barr virus appeared linked to several top co-occurrence clusters. According to a later genetic analysis, donors in an Asian-associated ancestry cluster had fewer N-insertions in productive TCRs than the approximately 650-donor mean. A further reported finding was that TCR beta sequences accurately predicted the HLA-A and HLA-B alleles for most subjects in the first cohort. The study gave a list of about 150 TCR beta chains associated with cytomegalovirus. The classifier was reported to diagnose cytomegalovirus status with high specificity and sensitivity in both the original cohort and the validation cohort. Because the 87-base-pair reads could not distinguish some IMGT-functional V segments, including TRBV6-2 and TRBV6-3, those segments were excluded. According to a later analysis, TCR association rates differed among HLA loci, with DRB1 alleles showing the most associated TCRs and HLA-C alleles showing the fewest. Sequencing depth was assumed to be roughly uniform across donors in the presence/absence analyses, though that assumption may not hold. While some public TCRs were present in many individuals, most TCR sequences turned up only very rarely across donors. An earlier analysis of approximately 590 of the donors showed that most TCR beta V segments appeared in productive rearrangements either about 87% or about 30% of the time, which broadly matched IMGT annotations. Compared with equally common non-associated chains, HLA-associated TCR beta chains in a later analysis were more clonally expanded and had lower generation probabilities. This cohort had only TCR beta chains sequenced, and the lack of alpha or paired-chain data limited which features could be detected. The authors suggested that the approach could potentially be generalized to other disease states and immunological phenotypes. Linkage disequilibrium might explain the correlated functional status among segregating V segments, but an unknown experimental factor could not be ruled out. When HLA alleles, especially DR and DQ, strongly co-occurred, attributing TCR associations to individual alleles was difficult. The earlier analysis of around 600 of the donors excluded roughly 17 rarely observed V segments, including chromosome 9 orphons, because counts were too low. Immune exposure information for the cohort was limited to CMV serostatus. Specific HLA alleles were associated with about 17,000 TCR beta sequences at a false discovery rate of 0.05 in a later analysis. Because some donors lacked HLA typing at each locus, the association tests relied only on the typed subset. A later analysis found that most CMV-associated TCR beta chains appeared HLA-restricted, with HLA associations seemingly driven largely by CMV exposure. In vitro tests confirmed that three of the cytomegalovirus-associated TCR beta chains recognize cytomegalovirus antigens.

Libraries were made using the immunoSEQ multiplex PCR assay. A mixture of 60 forward primers for TCR Vbeta segments and 13 reverse primers for TCR Jbeta segments was used in the multiplex PCR. A multiplex PCR assay on genomic DNA amplified the CDR3 region of rearranged TCR beta genes. The amplified TCR beta libraries were sequenced on the Illumina HiSeq System as 87-base-pair reads. Concerning the study's data processing: A later analysis counted approximately 74 million unique TCR beta chains across the 670 or so repertoires, and approximately 11 million of these chains were shared by at least two donors. Raw reads were error-corrected and collapsed into unique sequences by a nearest-neighbor algorithm in which closely related sequences were merged to remove PCR and sequencing errors. V, D and J gene segments were assigned by aligning CDR3 sequences to IMGT reference sequences. For a sequence to be retained, a match of at least six nucleotides was required to both a V gene segment and a J gene segment. A rearrangement counted as productive if the CDR3 had no stop codons and remained in frame with V and J, and every other rearrangement counted as non-productive. Following IMGT convention, CDR3 was defined as the stretch from the second conserved V-encoded cysteine to the conserved J-encoded phenylalanine. In an earlier analysis of 550 to 650 of the donors, sequences lacking an unambiguous match to a single V gene segment were excluded. An earlier analysis of a few hundred of the donors called V segments functional above 56.7% productive rearrangements and segregating when the between-donor standard deviation exceeded 5%. A statistical classification framework was built for diagnosing cytomegalovirus status from the catalog of TCR beta chain sequences. A later analysis assigned V and J genes by comparing TCR nucleotide sequences with IMGT/GENE-DB human TR gene sequences. A later analysis assigned CDR3 sequences and most-parsimonious VDJ recombination scenarios with the TCRdist pipeline. A later analysis defined each TCR beta chain by its CDR3 amino acid sequence plus V-gene family, and excluded reads lacking a unique V-gene family. As a way to deal with suspected cross-contamination and a sequencing artifact, a later analysis dropped roughly 620 nucleotide sequences that were highly shared and had low generation probability. A later analysis calculated a clonal expansion index for each public chain from normalized within-repertoire ranks of inferred template counts. In a later analysis, generation probabilities were computed using a VDJ recombination model fitted to out-of-frame rearrangements, and the results were checked against IGoR. In a later analysis, hypergeometric tests were used to score TCR-TCR, TCR-HLA and TCR-CMV co-occurrence, with a repertoire-size bias correction applied to TCR pairs. A later analysis estimated false discovery rates by permuting HLA or CMV assignments 20 times. In a later analysis, co-occurring TCRs were grouped using DBSCAN, with TCRdist sequence similarity added in when clustering inside HLA-allele-positive subsets. Repertoires with fewer than 30,000 or more than 120,000 public chains were left out of co-occurrence clustering, as were four to six repertoires with anomalous nucleotide sharing. Drawn from immuneACCESS, this table holds only the in-frame rearrangements with V and J called that TCRdb kept. Clones are partly lost; checked studies trace under half to an unresolved V gene and leave the rest unexplained. D and trimming come from the DNA, and the V and J calls and clone size come from that table. A total of about 82,000 clones appear in this sample, just over 70% of them only once. The ten largest clones represent around 8% of the sample.

The cohort was made up of roughly 670 healthy bone marrow donors. All cohort members were sampled while nominally healthy, although unrecorded immune exposures were likely present. The donor tested CMV seronegative, placing the donor among the 350 or so seronegative members of the cohort. Each donor provided a peripheral blood sample, and peripheral blood mononuclear cells were used for TCR beta sequencing. Genomic DNA extraction from the blood cell samples was performed with the Qiagen DNeasy Blood Extraction Kit. CDR1 and CDR2 were assigned from the germline V gene as WSHSY and SAAADI. The germline ends are 8 bases apart after V is trimmed by 6 bases and J by 0 bases. Counted from cysteine to phenylalanine, this CDR3 has 13 amino acids. Only CDR3 DNA remains: 39 bases, in frame from the first base.

The sequencing sample was made of PBMCs. The rearrangement combines TRBV10-2 with TRBJ2-5; TRBD1 is a possible D gene, resting on 6 matching bases. This clonotype originated in a man between 60 and 70 years old in good health and CMV-seronegative. The nucleotide sequence reads as follows: TGCGCCAGCAGGAGGGGGTACCAAGAGACCCAGTACTTC. It is translated as CASRRGYQETQYF.